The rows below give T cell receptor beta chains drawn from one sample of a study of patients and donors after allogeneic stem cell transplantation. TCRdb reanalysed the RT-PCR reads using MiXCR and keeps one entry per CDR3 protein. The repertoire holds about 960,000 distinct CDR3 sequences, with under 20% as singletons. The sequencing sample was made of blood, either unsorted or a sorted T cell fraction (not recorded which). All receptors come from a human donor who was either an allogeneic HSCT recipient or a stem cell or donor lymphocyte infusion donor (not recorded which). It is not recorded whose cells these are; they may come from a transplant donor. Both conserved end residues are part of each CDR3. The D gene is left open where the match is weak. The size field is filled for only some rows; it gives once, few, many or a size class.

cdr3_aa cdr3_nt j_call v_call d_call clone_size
CASSLRLAGSDTQYF TGTGCCAGCAGCTTACGACTAGCGGGGTCGGATACGCAGTATTTT TRBJ2-3 TRBV11-2 TRBD2 few
CASFVAGVDYEQYF TGTGCCAGCTTTGTAGCGGGAGTGGATTACGAGCAGTACTTC TRBJ2-7 TRBV12-3/TRBV12-4 TRBD2 .
CASSQSEINYEQYF TGTGCCAGCAGCCAGTCGGAGATAAACTACGAGCAGTACTTC TRBJ2-7 TRBV7-8 . .
CAWSPRVELFF TGTGCCTGGAGTCCACGGGTGGAGCTGTTTTTT TRBJ2-2 TRBV30 . .
CASSSQGREETQYF TGTGCCAGCAGCTCACAGGGCAGGGAAGAGACCCAGTACTTC TRBJ2-5 TRBV7-2 . .
CASSLDRASGKADTQYF TGTGCCAGCAGCTTAGACCGTGCTAGCGGGAAGGCAGATACGCAGTATTTT TRBJ2-3 TRBV7-6 TRBD2 few
CASSLGGSGDQPQHF TGCGCCAGCAGCTTGGGGGGGAGTGGGGATCAGCCCCAGCATTTT TRBJ1-5 TRBV5-1 . many
CASSLFTMNTEAFF TGTGCCAGCAGCTTGTTTACCATGAACACTGAAGCTTTCTTT TRBJ1-1 TRBV5-6 . many
CASRRAGGPTYEQYF TGTGCCAGCAGAAGAGCGGGAGGGCCCACCTACGAGCAGTACTTC TRBJ2-7 TRBV5-4 TRBD2 .
CASSRWGQYNEQFF TGTGCCAGCAGTCGTTGGGGTCAGTACAATGAGCAGTTCTTC TRBJ2-1 TRBV6-2/TRBV6-3 . few
CASRPGNSNGYTF TGTGCCAGCAGGCCAGGGAACTCGAATGGCTACACCTTC TRBJ1-2 TRBV6-1 . few
CASSLDPGVYTGELFF TGTGCCAGCAGCTTAGATCCAGGAGTGTACACCGGGGAGCTGTTTTTT TRBJ2-2 TRBV11-2 . few
CASSDSGTRGLQPQHF TGTGCCAGCAGTGACTCCGGCACTCGCGGCCTTCAGCCCCAGCATTTT TRBJ1-5 TRBV6-4 . .
CASSVSGLPSGNTIYF TGTGCCAGCAGCGTATCAGGGCTACCCTCTGGAAACACCATATATTTT TRBJ1-3 TRBV9 . few
CASSIRGNGYTF TGTGCCAGCAGCATCAGGGGGAATGGCTACACCTTC TRBJ1-2 TRBV21-1 . .
CASSSKQGWNTEAFF TGCGCCAGCAGCTCAAAACAGGGCTGGAACACTGAAGCTTTCTTT TRBJ1-1 TRBV5-1 . .
CASSGVGELTEAFF TGTGCCAGCAGTGGTGTAGGGGAACTCACTGAAGCTTTCTTT TRBJ1-1 TRBV2 . few